The T cell receptor (beta chain) described here comes from a study of blood T cell repertoires in COVID-19. Repertoires were generated with immunoSEQ multiplex PCR, while TCRdb's copy carries only in-frame clones and drops some. The table lists under 200,000 clones, around 83% of them singletons. This CDR3 is 15 amino acids long. The V end lost 1 base, the J end lost 4 bases, and 13 bases lay between the germline ends. Germline lookup yields CDR1 LNHDA and CDR2 SQIVND (reference sequence). The rearrangement links TRBV19 to TRBJ1-1, with D maybe TRBD1 (5 bases). The sample comprised PBMCs or T cells enriched from blood (not recorded which). The clonotype comes from a woman under 40 who had been exposed to COVID-19. CDR3 in amino acids: CASSIGFSGGTEAFF. The CDR3 nucleotides read TGTGCCAGTAGTATAGGTTTCTCCGGGGGCACTGAAGCTTTCTTT.